The 17 T cell receptor beta chains presented below share a single source sample, sequenced in a study of T-cell memory formation after mild COVID-19. One entry per CDR3 protein results from TCRdb running MiXCR on the 5' RACE reads. The sample shows over 500,000 distinct CDR3 sequences, 17% of them seen only once. The sample was PBMCs or a T cell subset sorted from them (not recorded which). The receptors come from an adult woman who had mild COVID-19 (a few samples of this study predate the infection). Cell type and time point are not known.

This chain joins TRBV6-2 or TRBV6-3 and TRBJ2-5; TRBD1 agrees at 7 bases. Germline V CDR1 and CDR2: MNHEY, SVGEGT. There are 15 residues in the CDR3. V shed 4 bases and J 4 bases; nucleotides not matched to a gene: 9. CDR3: CASSLGQLRAETQYF. CDR3 in DNA: TGTGCCAGCAGTTTGGGACAGCTAAGGGCAGAGACCCAGTACTTC.

The chain couples TRBV2 to TRBJ2-7; TRBD1 matches 10 bases. After removal of 8 bases from V and 8 bases from J, the junction contained 6 bases not matched to a gene. The CDR3 covers 12 residues. Germline V CDR1 and CDR2: SNHLY, FYNNEI. The CDR3: CASYGTGEKQYF. The CDR3 DNA sequence: TGTGCCAGCTATGGGACAGGGGAAAAGCAGTACTTC.

Only a few counts were recorded for this clonotype. This chain joins TRBV5-4 and TRBJ1-1; D not resolved. Per germline, CDR1 SGHNT and CDR2 YYREEE (reference sequence). Trimming took off 0 bases at V and 1 base at J, with 10 bases between the two ends. This CDR3 spans 15 amino acids. The CDR3 nucleotides read TGTGCCAGCAGCTTGGAGGTGGGATGGAACACTGAAGCTTTCTTT. Translating it yields CASSLEVGWNTEAFF.

Only a few counts were recorded for this clonotype. At one end, the junction sequence differs from germline, possibly due to a read error. The chain employs TRBV7-9 and TRBJ1-1; unclear D gene. The germline V gene has CDR1 SEHNR and CDR2 FQNEAQ (reference sequence). This CDR3 is 13 amino acids long. Here the CDR3 reads CASSLSREADAFF. The CDR3 DNA sequence: TGTGCCAGCAGCTTATCCCGGGAAGCTGATGCTTTCTTT.

The gene calls are TRBV6-2 or TRBV6-3 and TRBJ2-2; D is unresolved. This CDR3 spans 14 amino acids. V was cut by 3 bases and J by 5 bases, with 10 bases left in between. The germline gives CDR1 MNHEY, CDR2 SVGEGT. The CDR3 is CASSYTTHTGELFF. Written as DNA, the CDR3 is TGTGCCAGCAGTTATACGACTCATACCGGGGAGCTGTTTTTT.

This clonotype appeared a few times. The CDR3 DNA is TGTGCCACCAAACGGAGGACTAGGGCGACTTACAATGAGCAGTTCTTC. Protein product: CATKRRTRATYNEQFF. The chain recombines TRBV24-1 with TRBJ2-1; 7 nucleotides agree with TRBD2. The trim removed 8 bases at V and 4 bases at J, leaving 13 bases unmatched. The CDR3 has 16 amino acids. Germline V gene sequence: CDR1 KGHDR, CDR2 SFDVKD.

Many counts were recorded for this clonotype. The J gene is TRBJ2-3, the V gene TRBV7-3; tentatively, D is TRBD2 (5 bases). V was cut by 5 bases and J by 4 bases, with 13 bases left in between. The CDR3 extends over 14 amino acids. Germline V gene data show CDR1 as SGHTA and CDR2 as FQGTGA. This CDR3 reads CASSPPLAPDTQYF. CDR3 coding DNA: TGTGCCAGCAGCCCACCCCTAGCCCCAGATACGCAGTATTTT.

This chain connects TRBV20-1 to TRBJ2-1; D gene ambiguous. V lost 3 bases and J lost 10, with 10 bases in between. Germline V gene lookup returns CDR1 DFQATT and CDR2 SNEGSKA (reference sequence). The CDR3 has 11 residues. In DNA, the CDR3 is TGCAGTGCTAGTTCGCCCGGAGAGCAGTTCTTC. Its protein product is CSASSPGEQFF.

The chain uses TRBV7-2 and TRBJ2-2, with D unresolved. Deletions cut 5 bases from V and 3 bases from J, with 13 bases between. CDR3 length: 15 residues. CDR1 is SGHTA and CDR2 is FQGNSA in the germline V gene. CDR3 nucleotides: TGTGCCAGCAGCCCGACGTATTGGGACACCGGGGAGCTGTTTTTT. Translation gives CASSPTYWDTGELFF.

This clonotype was picked up a small number of times. The rearrangement links TRBV7-2 to TRBJ1-1; D gene unclear. The CDR3 has 15 amino acids. Germline V lookup: CDR1 SGHTA, CDR2 FQGNSA. Trimming took 4 bases from V and 0 from J, leaving 12 bases between them. CDR3 protein: CASSSNPTMNTEAFF. CDR3 bases: TGTGCCAGCAGCTCCAATCCGACGATGAACACTGAAGCTTTCTTT.

Only a few counts were recorded for this clonotype. This chain links TRBV9 with TRBJ2-3, with TRBD2 as a possible D gene (5 bases). Germline V lookup: CDR1 SGDLS, CDR2 YYNGEE. There are 14 residues in the CDR3. The germline V and J ends were trimmed by 4 bases and 6 bases, with 15 bases remaining between them. CDR3 nucleotide sequence: TGTGCCAGCAGCCTAGGACCAGCGGTGGATACGCAGTATTTT. It is translated as CASSLGPAVDTQYF.

CDR3 loop: CASSQVQDVLTF. The CDR3, as DNA: TGCGCCAGCAGCCAAGTGCAGGACGTCCTGACTTTC. The genes are TRBV4-1 and TRBJ2-6; D gene unclear. Germline V gives CDR1 MGHRA, CDR2 YSYEKL. Trimming took off 1 base at V and 11 bases at J, with 6 bases between the two ends. The length of the CDR3 is 12 residues.

V is TRBV5-1 and J is TRBJ2-3; 9 positions agree with TRBD2. CDR1 is SGHRS, CDR2 YFSETQ, per germline. V shed 4 bases, J shed 4 bases, and the junction held 4 bases outside the gene matches. This CDR3 spans 14 amino acids. Here the CDR3 reads CASSLTSGPDTQYF. The CDR3, as DNA: TGCGCCAGCAGCCTGACTAGCGGCCCAGATACGCAGTATTTT. Drawing the rest from reference TRBV5-1 and TRBJ2-3, the complete variable domain is KAGVTQTPRYLIKTRGQQVTLSCSPISGHRSVSWYQQTPGQGLQFLFEYFSETQRNKGNFPGRFSGRQFSNSRSEMNVSTLELGDSALYLCASSLTSGPDTQYFGPGTRLTVL.

This clonotype has more than one count but fewer than ten. The chain uses TRBV7-6 and TRBJ2-5; 7 bases are shared with TRBD2. The germline V gene has CDR1 SGHVS and CDR2 FNYEAQ. Germline trimming cut 1 base from V and 5 bases from J; bases unmatched to any gene: 4. CDR3 length: 14 residues. The CDR3 coding sequence is TGTGCCAGCAGCTTAGAGGCTAGCGGCGAGACCCAGTACTTC. Translated: CASSLEASGETQYF.

This clonotype has just a few counts. The rearrangement uses TRBV5-1 and TRBJ2-7; 13 bases align to TRBD2. The CDR3 sequence is 16 residues long. J gave up 5 bases and V 4 bases, and 9 bases lay outside the gene matches. Germline CDR1 and CDR2: SGHRS and YFSETQ. CDR3 sequence reads: CASSGVTSGGADEQYF. The DNA for the CDR3 is TGCGCCAGCAGCGGGGTCACTAGCGGGGGGGCCGACGAGCAGTACTTC.

This clonotype was seen a handful of times. The chain uses TRBV12-3 or TRBV12-4 and TRBJ2-7, with D maybe TRBD1 (5 bases). V lost 6 bases to trimming and J lost 4 bases, with 10 bases between them. CDR3 length: 12 residues. The CDR3 reads CASSKPGYEQYF. CDR3 coding DNA: TGTGCCAGCAGCAAGCCAGGGTACGAGCAGTACTTC.

The rearrangement uses TRBV5-6 and TRBJ1-2, with D possibly being TRBD1 (5 bases). The CDR3 has 16 residues. Germline V gene sequence: CDR1 SGHDT, CDR2 YYEEEE. Trimming took off 1 base at V and 0 bases at J, with 13 bases between the two ends. The CDR3 region is CASSLIIGGTNYGYTF. The DNA for the CDR3 is TGTGCCAGCAGCTTGATCATCGGGGGGACTAACTATGGCTACACCTTC.